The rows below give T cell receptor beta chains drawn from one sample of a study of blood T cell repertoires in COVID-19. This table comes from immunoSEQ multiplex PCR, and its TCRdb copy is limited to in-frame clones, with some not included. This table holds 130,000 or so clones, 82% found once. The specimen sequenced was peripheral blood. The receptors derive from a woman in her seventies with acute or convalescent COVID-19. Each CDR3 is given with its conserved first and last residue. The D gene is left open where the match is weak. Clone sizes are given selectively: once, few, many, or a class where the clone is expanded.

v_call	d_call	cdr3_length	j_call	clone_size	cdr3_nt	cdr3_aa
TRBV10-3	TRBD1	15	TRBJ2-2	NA	TGTGCCATCAGCGGAACCGGGACAGAGCCCGGGGAGCTGTTTTTT	CAISGTGTEPGELFF
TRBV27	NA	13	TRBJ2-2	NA	TGTGCCAGCTCGACAGGGAACACCGGGGAGCTGTTTTTT	CASSTGNTGELFF
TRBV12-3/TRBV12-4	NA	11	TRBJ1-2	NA	TGTGCCAGCAGTGGGAGCTATGGCTACACCTTC	CASSGSYGYTF
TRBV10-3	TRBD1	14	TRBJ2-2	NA	TGTGCCATAAGACAGGGGGCCGACACCGGGGAGCTGTTTTTT	CAIRQGADTGELFF
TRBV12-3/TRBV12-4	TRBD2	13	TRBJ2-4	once	TGTGCCAGCAGTTTATACGGGGAGGGCATTCAGTACTTC	CASSLYGEGIQYF
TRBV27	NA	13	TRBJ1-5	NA	TGTGCCAGCACCCGGGGGGCGGGACAGCCCCAGCATTTT	CASTRGAGQPQHF
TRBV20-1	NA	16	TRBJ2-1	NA	TGCAGTGCTAGTCGACCCCGAGGCGGGGTATACAATGAGCAGTTCTTC	CSASRPRGGVYNEQFF
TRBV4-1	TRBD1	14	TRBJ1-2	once	TGCGCCAGCAGCCAGGCACAGGGGGCGGGCGGCTACACCTTC	CASSQAQGAGGYTF
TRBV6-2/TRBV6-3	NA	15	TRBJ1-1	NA	TGTGCCAGCAGCCTTACCCCTACCGTGAACACTGAAGCTTTCTTT	CASSLTPTVNTEAFF
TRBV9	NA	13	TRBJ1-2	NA	TGTGCCAGCAGGGGAGTGGCAGATTATGGCTACACCTTC	CASRGVADYGYTF
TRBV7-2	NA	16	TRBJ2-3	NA	TGTGCCAGCAGCTTAGTAGGGGGTACAATCACAGATACGCAGTATTTT	CASSLVGGTITDTQYF
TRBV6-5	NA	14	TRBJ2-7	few	TGTGCCAGCAGCCTGACATCGACGACCTACGAGCAGTACTTC	CASSLTSTTYEQYF
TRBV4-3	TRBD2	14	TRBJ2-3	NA	TGCGCCAGCAGCCAAGACGCGGGGGCAGATACGCAGTATTTT	CASSQDAGADTQYF
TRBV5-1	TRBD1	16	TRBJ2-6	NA	TGCGCCAGCAGTAACAGGGGGAGCTCTGGGGCCAACGTCCTGACTTTC	CASSNRGSSGANVLTF
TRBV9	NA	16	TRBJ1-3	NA	TGTGCCAGCAGCGTATCTTTTCGGGTCTCTGGAAACACCATATATTTT	CASSVSFRVSGNTIYF
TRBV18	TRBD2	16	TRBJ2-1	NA	TGTGCCAGCTCACCACCCCTAGCGGGGCCGACGGGGGAGCAGTTCTTC	CASSPPLAGPTGEQFF
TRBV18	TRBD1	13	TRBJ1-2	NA	TGTGCCAGCTCACCCTGGACAGGATATGGCTACACCTTC	CASSPWTGYGYTF
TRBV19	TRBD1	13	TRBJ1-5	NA	TGTGCCAGTAGTATAACAGGGGTTCAGCCCCAGCATTTT	CASSITGVQPQHF
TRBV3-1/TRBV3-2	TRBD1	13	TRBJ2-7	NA	TGTGCCAGCAGCCGACAGGGGGCAAACGAGCAGTACTTC	CASSRQGANEQYF
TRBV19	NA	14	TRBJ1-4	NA	TGTGCCAGTAGTAAGCAGAGCCGAGGGGAAAAACTGTTTTTT	CASSKQSRGEKLFF
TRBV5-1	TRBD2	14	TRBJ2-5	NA	TGCGCCAGCAGCCCCCCCGGGGGGGTAGAGACCCAGTACTTC	CASSPPGGVETQYF
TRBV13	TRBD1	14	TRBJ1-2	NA	TGTGCCAGCAGCAAGACAGGGGAGAGCTATGGCTACACCTTC	CASSKTGESYGYTF
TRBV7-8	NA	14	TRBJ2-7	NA	TGTGCCAGCAGCCCACTGTCTAGCAGTAGGGAGCAGTACTTC	CASSPLSSSREQYF
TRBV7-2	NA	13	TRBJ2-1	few	TGTGCCAGCAGCTTAGGCACATACAATGAGCAGTTCTTC	CASSLGTYNEQFF
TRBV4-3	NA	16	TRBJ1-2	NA	TGCGCCAGCAGCCAAGGGGATGACAGCTATAACTATGGCTACACCTTC	CASSQGDDSYNYGYTF
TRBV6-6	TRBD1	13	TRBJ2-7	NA	TGTGCCAGTCGGCAGGGGGCTCCCTACGAGCAGTACTTC	CASRQGAPYEQYF
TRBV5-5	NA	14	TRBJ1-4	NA	TGTGCCAGCAGCCGACTGCAGGGGATTGAAAAACTGTTTTTT	CASSRLQGIEKLFF
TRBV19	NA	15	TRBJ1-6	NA	TGTGCCAGTAGTATTTCGCGCCGCGGGGACTCACCCCTCCACTTT	CASSISRRGDSPLHF
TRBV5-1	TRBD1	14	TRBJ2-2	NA	TGCGCCAGCAGCGTGGGACAGGGCTATGGGGAGCTGTTTTTT	CASSVGQGYGELFF
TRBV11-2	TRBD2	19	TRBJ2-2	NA	TGTGCCAGCAGCTTAAGGCCCGGGACTAGCGGGGCGAACACCGGGGAGCTGTTTTTT	CASSLRPGTSGANTGELFF
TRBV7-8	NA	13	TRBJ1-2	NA	TGTGCCAGCAGCCGACAGACATACTATGGCTACACCTTC	CASSRQTYYGYTF
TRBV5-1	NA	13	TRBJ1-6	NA	TGCGCCAGCAGCTTGGCGGGCGGGGTGCCCCTCCACTTT	CASSLAGGVPLHF
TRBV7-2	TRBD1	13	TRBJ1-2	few	TGTGCCAGCAGCTTAGCGACAGGGGTCCCCTACACCTTC	CASSLATGVPYTF
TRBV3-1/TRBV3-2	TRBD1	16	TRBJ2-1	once	TGTGCCAGCAGCCAGGGACAGGGTTTCTTAGGGAATGAGCAGTTCTTC	CASSQGQGFLGNEQFF
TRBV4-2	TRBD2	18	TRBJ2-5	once	TGTGCCAGCAGCCAAGATCTAAGGGCGGGGGGGCGAAAAGAGACCCAGTACTTC	CASSQDLRAGGRKETQYF
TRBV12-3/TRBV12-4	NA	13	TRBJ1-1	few	TGTGCCAGCAGTTTAAGACAGAACACTGAAGCTTTCTTT	CASSLRQNTEAFF
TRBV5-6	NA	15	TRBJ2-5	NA	TGTGCCAGCAGCTTGGACCTAGCGACCGAAGAGACCCAGTACTTC	CASSLDLATEETQYF
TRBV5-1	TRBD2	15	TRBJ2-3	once	TGCGCCAGCAGCTCGACTAGCGGGGGCGCAGATACGCAGTATTTT	CASSSTSGGADTQYF
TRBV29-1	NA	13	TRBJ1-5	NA	TGCAGCGTTGAAGATGGGGGGAATCAGCCCCAGCATTTT	CSVEDGGNQPQHF
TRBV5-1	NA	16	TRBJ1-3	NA	TGCGCCAGCAGCTTGGTATTTGCAGGCTTGGGAAACACCATATATTTT	CASSLVFAGLGNTIYF
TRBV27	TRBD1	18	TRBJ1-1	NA	TGTGCCAGCAGTTTCGGACCTCCCTACAGGGGGTTGAACACTGAAGCTTTCTTT	CASSFGPPYRGLNTEAFF
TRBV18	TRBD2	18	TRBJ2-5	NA	TGTGCCAGCTCACCACGGGGACTAGCGGGAGGATCACAAGAGACCCAGTACTTC	CASSPRGLAGGSQETQYF
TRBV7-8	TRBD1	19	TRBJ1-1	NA	TGTGCCAGCAGCCTGATCGGACCCGCCGAGGGGGCCCTGGGGACTGAAGCTTTCTTT	CASSLIGPAEGALGTEAFF
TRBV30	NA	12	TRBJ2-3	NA	TGTGCCTGGAGTCTAAGCACAGATACGCAGTATTTT	CAWSLSTDTQYF
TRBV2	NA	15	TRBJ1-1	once	TGTGCCAGCAGCCTAGGATCGACAGCGAGCACTGAAGCTTTCTTT	CASSLGSTASTEAFF
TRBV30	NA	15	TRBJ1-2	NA	TGTGCCTGGAGTGTACGAGGGGGGGGACTCTATGGCTACACCTTC	CAWSVRGGGLYGYTF
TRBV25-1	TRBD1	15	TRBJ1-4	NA	TGTGCCAGCAGTGCCCCCGGGACAGATAATGAAAAACTGTTTTTT	CASSAPGTDNEKLFF
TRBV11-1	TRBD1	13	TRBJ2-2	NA	TGTGCCAGCAGCTCACAGGGGGCCGGGGAGCTGTTTTTT	CASSSQGAGELFF
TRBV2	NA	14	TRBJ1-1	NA	TGTGCCAGCAGTGTAAGACAAGTGAACACTGAAGCTTTCTTT	CASSVRQVNTEAFF
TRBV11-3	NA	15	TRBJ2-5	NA	TGTGCCAGCAGCTTAGATGGAGTCTTCAAAGAGACCCAGTACTTC	CASSLDGVFKETQYF
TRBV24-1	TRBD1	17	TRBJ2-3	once	TGTGCCACCAGTGATCTCGACAGGGGGGACAGCACAGATACGCAGTATTTT	CATSDLDRGDSTDTQYF
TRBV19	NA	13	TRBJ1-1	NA	TGTGCCAGTATCGGGATGATGAACACTGAAGCTTTCTTT	CASIGMMNTEAFF
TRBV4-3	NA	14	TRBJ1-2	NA	TGCGCCAGCAGCCGCGGACTGGGCGACTATGGCTACACCTTC	CASSRGLGDYGYTF
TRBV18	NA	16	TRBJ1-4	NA	TGTGCCAGCTCACCACAAAGGACGAGGGTAAACGAAAAACTGTTTTTT	CASSPQRTRVNEKLFF
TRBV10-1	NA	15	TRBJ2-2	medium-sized	TGCGCCAGCAGTGAAGGGACACTGAACACCGGGGAGCTGTTTTTT	CASSEGTLNTGELFF
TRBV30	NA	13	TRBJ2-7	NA	TGTGCCTGGAGTCGGGGGAACCAGGTGGAGCAGTACTTC	CAWSRGNQVEQYF
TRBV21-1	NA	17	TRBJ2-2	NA	TGTGCCAGCAGCAAATTGGGACTAGCTTTAAACACCGGGGAGCTGTTTTTT	CASSKLGLALNTGELFF